Presented here are 19 T cell receptor beta chains from one specimen sequenced in a study of spatial heterogeneity in lung cancer. As for time point: sample taken at primary tumor resection. TCRdb fed the 5' RACE reads into MiXCR, producing one record per CDR3 protein. The table includes roughly 39,000 distinct CDR3 sequences, around 7.2% detected once. The source was PBMCs, collected at surgery. These receptors were obtained from a male donor with early-stage non-small cell lung cancer.

This clonotype has at least ten counts. This rearrangement joins TRBV9 to TRBJ1-6; D may be TRBD1 (6 bases). The CDR3 covers 17 residues. CDR1 and CDR2 from the germline V gene are SGDLS and YYNGEE. Between the trimmed V and J ends, which lost 0 bases and 3 bases, there was a span of 13 bases. As DNA, the CDR3 is TGTGCCAGCAGCGTAGCGGGGGGGCGACACTATAATTCACCCCTCCACTTT. Translation gives CASSVAGGRHYNSPLHF. Full variable domain (rest looked up from reference TRBV9 and TRBJ1-6): DSGVTQTPKHLITATGQRVTLRCSPRSGDLSVYWYQQSLDQGLQFLIQYYNGEERAKGNILERFSAQQFPDLHSELNLSSLELGDSALYFCASSVAGGRHYNSPLHFGNGTRLTVT.

Note on this clonotype: A much larger clone lies one base from this, so it may be a read error. The chain is built from TRBV27 and TRBJ2-1, with 8 bases that match TRBD1. The CDR3 covers 12 residues. V was clipped by 10 bases and J by 7 bases; unmatched bases: 6. Germline assignment: CDR1 MNHEY and CDR2 SMNVEV (reference sequence). CDR3 loop: CATKQGVNEQFF. CDR3 nucleotide sequence: TGTGCCACCAAACAGGGGGTGAATGAGCAGTTCTTC.

This clonotype came up many times. V is TRBV12-3 or TRBV12-4 and J is TRBJ2-3, with D possibly TRBD2 on 5 matching bases. V gave up 5 bases and J gave up 4 bases, with 10 bases separating them. The CDR3 is 13 residues long. The CDR3: CASSLEEADTQYF. DNA for the CDR3: TGTGCCAGCAGTCTGGAGGAGGCAGATACGCAGTATTTT.

Regarding this clonotype: This clone may be a read error of a much larger clone one base away. The chain employs TRBV12-3 or TRBV12-4 and TRBJ2-2, with 9 bases lining up with TRBD1. CDR3 size: 15 residues. As DNA, the CDR3 is TGTGCCACCAGTCCTAGACAGGGGGGCGGCGGGGAGCTGTTTTTT. Translation: CATSPRQGGGGELFF.

This clonotype was observed many times. The J gene is TRBJ2-3, the V gene TRBV29-1, with D tentatively TRBD2 (5 bases). This CDR3 region has 16 residues. V was trimmed by 1 base and J by 2 bases, leaving 16 bases between them. CDR1 and CDR2 from the germline V gene are SQVTM and ANQGSEA. Written as DNA, the CDR3 is TGCAGCGTTGAAGTAGGAGACGGGGTTTTCACAGATACGCAGTATTTT. It is translated as CSVEVGDGVFTDTQYF.

The J gene is TRBJ1-5, the V gene TRBV6-1; 8 bases map to TRBD1. Per germline, CDR1 MNHNS and CDR2 SASEGT. CDR3 length: 15 amino acids. J lost 4 bases, V lost 6 bases, and 8 bases had no gene match. DNA for the CDR3: TGTGCCAGCAGCGGTGGGACAGGTCTTAATCAGCCCCAGCATTTT. Protein: CASSGGTGLNQPQHF.

This clonotype was seen ten or more times. V gene TRBV18 combines with J gene TRBJ2-1; D is unclear. Trimming pared 0 bases from V and 10 bases from J, leaving 13 bases between. The CDR3 totals 14 residues. The germline V gene encodes CDR1 KGHSH and CDR2 LQKENI. CDR3 in amino acids: CASSPPPPGEEQFF. The DNA of the CDR3 is TGTGCCAGCTCACCACCCCCCCCCGGAGAAGAGCAGTTCTTC. Based on the CDR3 plus reference TRBV18 and TRBJ2-1, the full variable domain is NAGVMQNPRHLVRRRGQEARLRCSPMKGHSHVYWYRQLPEEGLKFMVYLQKENIIDESGMPKERFSAEFPKEGPSILRIQQVVRGDSAAYFCASSPPPPGEEQFFGPGTRLTVL.

This clonotype was found many times. The V call is TRBV14, the J call TRBJ2-3; D not certain. V lost 4 bases and J lost 2, with 4 bases in between. The CDR3 covers 12 residues. Germline loops: CDR1 SGHDN, CDR2 FVKESK. The CDR3 protein is CASSPFTDTQYF. The CDR3, as DNA: TGTGCCAGCAGCCCCTTCACAGATACGCAGTATTTT.

In its sample, this clonotype was seen many times. The V and J genes are TRBV7-9 and TRBJ2-7; TRBD1 aligns across 7 bases. Germline V gene lookup returns CDR1 SEHNR and CDR2 FQNEAQ (reference sequence). The CDR3 runs 11 residues. V lost 10 bases, J lost 2 bases, and 2 bases stayed unmatched. CDR3 sequence: CATTGAYEQYF. The CDR3 DNA follows: TGTGCCACTACAGGGGCCTACGAGCAGTACTTC.

This clonotype was counted ten times or more. J is TRBJ1-1 and V is TRBV27, with D maybe TRBD1 (6 bases). The CDR3 loop spans 14 amino acids. CDR1 is MNHEY, CDR2 SMNVEV, per germline (reference sequence). Trimming took off 3 bases at V and 12 bases at J, with 20 bases between the two ends. The CDR3 sequence is CASSFFSGHLMTFF. CDR3 DNA: TGTGCCAGCAGTTTTTTCTCGGGACACCTAATGACTTTCTTT.

The gene calls are TRBV4-2 and TRBJ2-3; 8 nucleotides agree with TRBD2. With V trimmed by 0 bases and J by 4 bases, 9 bases remained unmatched. CDR3 length: 17 amino acids. Germline CDR1 LGHNA, CDR2 YNFKEQ. CDR3 protein: CASSQDSRGGQADTQYF. The CDR3 nucleotides are TGTGCCAGCAGCCAAGATTCACGGGGGGGGCAGGCAGATACGCAGTATTTT.

This clonotype was seen many times. The J gene is TRBJ2-7, the V gene TRBV7-9; D call uncertain. There are 14 residues in the CDR3. Trimming pared 5 bases from V and 3 bases from J, leaving 14 bases between. Germline lookup yields CDR1 SEHNR and CDR2 FQNEAQ (reference sequence). CDR3 region: CASSTSLGFYEQYF. DNA for the CDR3: TGTGCCAGCAGCACGTCGTTGGGGTTCTACGAGCAGTACTTC.

This clonotype was counted between two and nine times. CDR3 DNA sequence: TGCAGCGTTGAAAGGTGGGGACAAGAGACCCAGTACTTC. The encoded protein is CSVERWGQETQYF. This sequence joins TRBV29-1 and TRBJ2-5; unclear D gene. Germline lookup yields CDR1 SQVTM and CDR2 ANQGSEA. The V gene lost 2 bases and the J gene lost 2 bases, with 9 bases spanning the gap. CDR3 length: 13 amino acids.

This clonotype was detected many times. The CDR3 sequence: CASSLEIGRTDTQYF. As DNA, the CDR3 is TGTGCCAGCAGCTTAGAGATCGGGAGAACAGATACGCAGTATTTT. The chain uses TRBV7-2 and TRBJ2-3, with TRBD2 as a possible D gene (6 bases). The CDR3 extends over 15 amino acids. Trimming took off 1 base at V and 3 bases at J, with 11 bases between the two ends. CDR1 and CDR2 from the germline V gene are SGHTA and FQGNSA. Drawing the rest from reference TRBV7-2 and TRBJ2-3, the complete variable domain is GAGVSQSPSNKVTEKGKDVELRCDPISGHTALYWYRQSLGQGLEFLIYFQGNSAPDKSGLPSDRFSAERTGGSVSTLTIQRTQQEDSAVYLCASSLEIGRTDTQYFGPGTRLTVL.

This clonotype was seen a handful of times. The chain uses TRBV14 and TRBJ1-4, with D perhaps TRBD1 (5 bases). The CDR3 contains 17 residues. CDR1 and CDR2 from the germline V gene are SGHDN and FVKESK. Trimming shortened V by 0 bases and J by 6 bases, and 17 bases separated the two germline ends. CDR3 nucleotides: TGTGCCAGCAGCCAAGATAGACGAGGAGGCAGGGATGAAAAACTGTTTTTT. It codes for CASSQDRRGGRDEKLFF.

Concerning this clonotype: Since a much larger clone is just one base distant, this may be a read error. This chain joins TRBV7-8 and TRBJ2-2, with 12 bases lining up with TRBD1. The CDR3 loop spans 16 amino acids. Germline V gene lookup returns CDR1 SGHVS and CDR2 FQNEAQ. As DNA, the CDR3 is TGTGCCGGCAGCCCCGGGACAGGGGGCCTCACCGGGGAGCTGTTTTTT. Translated: CAGSPGTGGLTGELFF.

As DNA, the CDR3 is TGTGCCAGCTCACTATCGGACTATGGGGAGCAGTACTTC. This gives the protein CASSLSDYGEQYF. This sequence joins TRBV18 and TRBJ2-7; weak D call: TRBD2 (6 bases). CDR3 length equals 13 residues. Trimming pared 4 bases from V and 7 bases from J, leaving 14 bases between. Germline loops: CDR1 KGHSH, CDR2 LQKENI.

The chain links TRBV7-9 to TRBJ2-1; tentative D call: TRBD1 (6 bases). This CDR3 is 15 amino acids long. Germline loops: CDR1 SEHNR, CDR2 FQNEAQ (reference sequence). V lost 5 bases to trimming and J lost 0 bases, with 11 bases between them. Here the CDR3 reads CASSEGQSSYNEQFF. The CDR3 region has the DNA TGTGCCAGCAGCGAAGGACAGTCCTCCTACAATGAGCAGTTCTTC.

This clonotype appeared a few times. The chain links TRBV4-3 to TRBJ2-3; D not resolved. Germline-derived CDR1 and CDR2 are LGHNA and YSLEER. The CDR3 runs 13 residues. The V and J ends lost 3 bases and 4 bases respectively, with 8 bases between them. The CDR3 DNA sequence: TGCGCCAGCAGCCAGGGTGGGTCAGATACGCAGTATTTT. Protein: CASSQGGSDTQYF.